These T cell receptor beta chains were read from a single sample in a study of T cell clusters in autoimmune cytopenias. TCRdb re-called the multiplex PCR reads and shows each CDR3 protein once, DNA omitted. In total, the table holds approximately 5,900 distinct CDR3 sequences. Separately, the same data were catalogued under a study of T cell repertoires in aging, cancer and after chemotherapy.

The specimen sequenced was peripheral blood. These TCRs come from a human donor in good health. Both conserved end residues are part of each CDR3. Expanded clones are given a class, and other clones once, few, many or no size at all.

j_call,v_call,clone_size,cdr3_aa
TRBJ1-5,TRBV18,-,CASSGDSGQPQHF
TRBJ2-7,TRBV5-6,medium-sized,CASSRGVGYEQYF
TRBJ1-2,TRBV12-3/TRBV12-4,-,CASSLPYYGYTF
TRBJ1-2,TRBV20-1,-,CSAPGGATNYGYTF
TRBJ2-3,TRBV4-2,-,CASSQDQPSTDTQYF
TRBJ1-1,TRBV30,medium-sized,CAWRGGTEAFF
TRBJ2-3,TRBV6-2/TRBV6-3,-,CASSSRSGGAIDTQYF
TRBJ2-1,TRBV6-6,medium-sized,CASRSGRGYYNEQFF
TRBJ2-2,TRBV14,-,CASSLRVTGELFF
TRBJ1-3,TRBV5-1,-,CASSQGSTAISGNTIYF
TRBJ2-7,TRBV29-1,medium-sized,CSASGQGAYEQYF
TRBJ1-2,TRBV20-1,-,CSAFIGITNYGYTF
TRBJ2-7,TRBV27,-,CASGGLAGGFGSEQYF
TRBJ1-2,TRBV6-2/TRBV6-3,medium-sized,CAISHAGQGPIGYTF
TRBJ2-1,TRBV12-3/TRBV12-4,medium-sized,CASSGTYNEQFF
TRBJ1-2,TRBV12-3/TRBV12-4,-,CASSLDNLNYGYTF
TRBJ1-1,TRBV20-1,-,CSARDLRGWTEAFF
TRBJ1-5,TRBV12-3/TRBV12-4,-,CASSLQMGNQPQHF
TRBJ1-3,TRBV19,medium-sized,CASSTTGTGNTIYF
TRBJ1-2,TRBV6-2/TRBV6-3,-,CASSYSVQVAGYTF
TRBJ2-7,TRBV5-6,medium-sized,CASSRWPHSYEQYF
TRBJ2-3,TRBV29-1,medium-sized,CSSGGGPGLADTQYF
TRBJ1-2,TRBV6-5,medium-sized,CASTDRESGYGYTF
TRBJ1-1,TRBV5-1,-,CASSLDTGAEAFF
TRBJ1-2,TRBV2,-,CASIDGTGMGIRGYTF
TRBJ2-1,TRBV30,-,CAWSVRSGADNEQFF
TRBJ1-2,TRBV11-2,-,CASSSGTYGYTF
TRBJ1-2,TRBV29-1,medium-sized,CSVEGRRVNYGYTF
TRBJ1-2,TRBV7-2,-,CASSSRRGGSGYTF
TRBJ1-5,TRBV6-5,medium-sized,CASSYIGANQPQHF
TRBJ2-3,TRBV5-1,-,CASSVDTPSTQYF